This passage covers 30 T cell receptor beta chains from one sample sequenced in a study of T cells in Graves' hyperthyroidism and ophthalmopathy. RNA transcripts provided the source from which TCR beta CDR3 regions were amplified. Researchers ran a first-round RT-PCR on the TCR CDR3 using the HTBI primer set. Via MiXCR, TCRdb re-called the multiplex PCR reads, giving one row per CDR3 protein. The sample records hundreds of thousands of distinct CDR3 sequences, about 43% being singletons. The specimen sequenced was peripheral blood or thyroid tissue (not recorded which). The receptors originated from a young woman with Graves' hyperthyroidism.

This chain uses TRBV7-9 with TRBJ2-2; possibly TRBD2 for D (5 bases). V lost 10 bases, J lost 8 bases, and 11 bases lay in between. The CDR3 sequence is 11 residues long. CDR1 and CDR2 from the germline V gene are SEHNR and FQNEAQ (reference sequence). In nucleotides, the CDR3 is TGTGCCACAGGACTCTCTGGGGAGCTGTTTTTT. Amino acid sequence: CATGLSGELFF.

Many counts were recorded for this clonotype. Here the CDR3 reads CASSLGPGAFF. CDR3 DNA sequence: TGTGCCAGCAGCTTAGGTCCCGGGGCTTTCTTT. The chain couples TRBV7-9 to TRBJ1-1; unclear D gene. The CDR3 covers 11 residues. Trimming pared 1 base from V and 11 bases from J, leaving 8 bases between. Germline V gives CDR1 SEHNR, CDR2 FQNEAQ (reference sequence).

The chain carries TRBV12-5 and TRBJ1-2; 7 bases are a match to TRBD1. Germline trimming cut 0 bases from V and 4 bases from J; bases unmatched to any gene: 2. This CDR3 has 14 residues. Germline V gene data show CDR1 as LGHNT and CDR2 as FRNRAP. The CDR3 is CASGLVGGGYGYTF. In DNA, the CDR3 is TGTGCTAGTGGTTTGGTAGGGGGCGGCTATGGCTACACCTTC.

This clonotype appeared many times. The chain links TRBV19 to TRBJ1-5; D is perhaps TRBD1 (6 bases). The CDR3 extends over 14 amino acids. The ends were cut back, 6 bases at V and 2 bases at J, with 11 bases in the middle. Germline CDR1 and CDR2: LNHDA and SQIVND (reference sequence). CDR3 protein: CASSTGTGNQPQHF. DNA of the CDR3: TGTGCCAGTAGCACAGGGACGGGCAATCAGCCCCAGCATTTT. Looking up the rest from reference TRBV19 and TRBJ1-5 gives the full variable domain: DGGITQSPKYLFRKEGQNVTLSCEQNLNHDAMYWYRQDPGQGLRLIYYSQIVNDFQKGDIAEGYSVSREKKESFPLTVTSAQKNPTAFYLCASSTGTGNQPQHFGDGTRLSIL.

The sample holds one count of this clonotype. The CDR3 DNA reads as TGCAGCGTTGAACACCCCGGACTAGCGCTCCACTTT. Encoded protein: CSVEHPGLALHF. The chain couples TRBV29-1 to TRBJ1-6, with D unclear. Germline V gene lookup returns CDR1 SQVTM and CDR2 ANQGSEA. The CDR3 sequence is 12 residues long. V lost 2 bases and J lost 16, with 15 bases in between.

The chain uses TRBV19 and TRBJ2-3; 11 nucleotides match TRBD1. In germline, CDR1 is LNHDA, CDR2 SQIVND (reference sequence). The trim removed 3 bases at V and 4 bases at J, leaving 0 bases unmatched. There are 14 residues in the CDR3. CDR3 region: CASSMGQGADTQYF. CDR3 coding DNA: TGTGCCAGTAGTATGGGACAGGGGGCAGATACGCAGTATTTT. The full variable domain, its missing parts supplied by reference TRBV19 and TRBJ2-3, is DGGITQSPKYLFRKEGQNVTLSCEQNLNHDAMYWYRQDPGQGLRLIYYSQIVNDFQKGDIAEGYSVSREKKESFPLTVTSAQKNPTAFYLCASSMGQGADTQYFGPGTRLTVL.

On this clonotype itself: A much larger clone is a single base away; this may be a read error. This rearrangement joins TRBV7-3 to TRBJ1-2; D call uncertain. This CDR3 contains 13 residues. Looked up from germline, CDR1 is SGHTA and CDR2 is FQGTGA. CDR3 sequence (DNA): TGTGCCCGCAGCTTGAGCCGTTTCTATGGCTACACCTTC. It yields the protein CARSLSRFYGYTF.

The chain is built from TRBV29-1 and TRBJ2-5, with a weak D call TRBD1 (5 bases). CDR1 and CDR2 from the germline V gene are SQVTM and ANQGSEA. The CDR3 covers 13 residues. The CDR3 coding sequence is TGCAGTGGTAATACAGGAAGCCAAGAGACCCAGTACTTC. Translated, it gives CSGNTGSQETQYF.

The V and J genes are TRBV5-1 and TRBJ2-2, with D uncertain. This CDR3 comprises 11 residues. Between the trimmed V and J ends, which lost 5 bases and 4 bases, there was a span of 3 bases. Germline assignment: CDR1 SGHRS and CDR2 YFSETQ. The CDR3 protein is CASRITGELFF. The CDR3 coding sequence is TGCGCCAGCAGGATCACCGGGGAGCTGTTTTTT. The full variable domain, rest sourced from reference TRBV5-1 and TRBJ2-2, is KAGVTQTPRYLIKTRGQQVTLSCSPISGHRSVSWYQQTPGQGLQFLFEYFSETQRNKGNFPGRFSGRQFSNSRSEMNVSTLELGDSALYLCASRITGELFFGEGSRLTVL.

This clonotype was picked up a small number of times. The gene calls are TRBV12-3 or TRBV12-4 and TRBJ1-5, with TRBD1 matching 7 bases. With V trimmed by 9 bases and J by 2 bases, 7 bases remained unmatched. The CDR3 covers 14 residues. The chain's CDR3 is CASHSRGGNQPQHF. The CDR3, as DNA: TGTGCCAGTCATAGCAGGGGGGGCAATCAGCCCCAGCATTTT.

V and J are TRBV19 and TRBJ2-1; D possibly corresponds to TRBD1 (5 bases). The CDR3 runs to 13 residues. The germline V gene has CDR1 LNHDA and CDR2 SQIVND (reference sequence). Trimming stripped 4 bases from V and 15 bases from J, with 19 bases between. The CDR3 sequence is CASSSGVHADTFF. CDR3 coding DNA: TGTGCCAGTAGTAGTGGGGTCCACGCGGACACGTTCTTC.

The chain recombines TRBV20-1 with TRBJ2-5; 7 positions agree with TRBD2. The CDR3 consists of 15 residues. Per the germline V gene, CDR1 is DFQATT and CDR2 is SNEGSKA (reference sequence). Trimming cost V 5 bases and J 2 bases; bases outside gene matches: 11. The CDR3: CSAPLGGRGQETQYF. The CDR3 DNA follows: TGCAGTGCTCCTTTGGGCGGGAGAGGGCAAGAGACCCAGTACTTC.

This clonotype has a count of ten or more. This chain joins TRBV29-1 and TRBJ1-1, with D unclear. The V gene lost 4 bases and the J gene lost 5 bases, with 17 bases spanning the gap. The CDR3 loop spans 14 amino acids. Germline V CDR1 and CDR2: SQVTM, ANQGSEA. The CDR3 here is CSVGDVGRGTEAFF. CDR3 sequence (DNA): TGCAGCGTTGGAGATGTCGGCCGGGGTACTGAAGCTTTCTTT.

The chain is built from TRBV5-1 and TRBJ1-1; 7 nucleotides line up with TRBD1. Germline CDR1 is SGHRS and CDR2 is YFSETQ. V shed 2 bases and J 4 bases; nucleotides not matched to a gene: 5. This CDR3 comprises 14 residues. CDR3 coding DNA: TGCGCCAGCAGCTTCACGACAGGGAGCACTGAAGCTTTCTTT. It codes for CASSFTTGSTEAFF.

V and J are TRBV7-2 and TRBJ1-2, with a tentative D call TRBD1 (5 bases). Between the trimmed V and J ends, which lost 2 bases and 8 bases, there was a span of 6 bases. CDR3 length: 11 amino acids. CDR1 and CDR2 (germline): SGHTA, FQGNSA. In DNA, the CDR3 is TGTGCCAGCAGCTTATGGGGCGGCTACACCTTC. It encodes CASSLWGGYTF.

This clonotype was counted a few times. V gene TRBV24-1 combines with J gene TRBJ1-2; TRBD1 aligns across 9 bases. Trimming removed 4 bases from V and 3 bases from J; junction bases left unmatched: 17. The CDR3 sequence is 19 residues long. Germline V lookup: CDR1 KGHDR, CDR2 SFDVKD. The CDR3 region is CATSDTAEGQGKGYYGYTF. The CDR3, as DNA: TGTGCCACCAGTGACACTGCCGAGGGACAGGGCAAAGGTTACTATGGCTACACCTTC.

This clonotype has at least ten counts. The chain couples TRBV15 to TRBJ2-7; 7 bases line up with TRBD1. From germline, CDR1 is LNHNV and CDR2 YYDKDF (reference sequence). The CDR3 extends over 14 amino acids. V shed 0 bases and J 6 bases; nucleotides not matched to a gene: 5. The CDR3 DNA reads as TGTGCCACCAGCAGAGATTACAGGGGACGCGAGCAGTACTTC. It yields the protein CATSRDYRGREQYF. The variable domain in full, completed from reference TRBV15 and TRBJ2-7, reads DAMVIQNPRYQVTQFGKPVTLSCSQTLNHNVMYWYQQKSSQAPKLLFHYYDKDFNNEADTPDNFQSRRPNTSFCFLDIRSPGLGDTAMYLCATSRDYRGREQYFGPGTRLTVT.

This clonotype appeared a single time. A read error is possible here, since a much larger clone lies one base away. The genes are TRBV15 and TRBJ1-1, with D perhaps matching TRBD1 (6 bases). Germline-derived CDR1 and CDR2 are LNHNV and YYDKDF (reference sequence). V was cut by 1 base and J by 8 bases, with 14 bases left in between. The CDR3 totals 14 residues. As DNA, the CDR3 is TGTGCCACCAGCAGAGGTCGGGACAAGGGGGAAGCTTTCTTT. Translating it yields CATSRGRDKGEAFF.

CDR3 amino acids: CASSLVPSGRLDTQYF. The CDR3 nucleotides are TGCGCCAGCAGCTTGGTTCCTAGCGGGAGACTAGATACGCAGTACTTC. The chain uses TRBV5-1 and TRBJ2-7; the match to TRBD2 covers 10 bases. The CDR3 has 16 amino acids. Germline CDR1 and CDR2: SGHRS and YFSETQ. V gave up 0 bases and J gave up 9 bases; unmatched junction bases: 12.

The chain couples TRBV7-3 to TRBJ2-7; 12 bases align to TRBD2. The CDR3 has 14 residues. Trimming took 6 bases from V and 4 from J; bases not matched to a gene: 4. CDR1 is SGHTA and CDR2 is FQGTGA in the germline V gene. The CDR3 coding sequence is TGTGCCAGCAGTCGGACTAGCGGGATGTACGAGCAGTACTTC. It is translated as CASSRTSGMYEQYF.

There are a few counts of this clonotype. The chain employs TRBV7-3 and TRBJ2-2; 9 bases are shared with TRBD1. The CDR3 loop spans 15 amino acids. Germline CDR1 is SGHTA and CDR2 is FQGTGA. With V trimmed by 3 bases and J by 5 bases, 4 bases remained unmatched. CDR3 protein: CASSFGTGSTGELFF. In DNA, the CDR3 is TGTGCCAGCAGCTTCGGGACAGGGTCAACCGGGGAGCTGTTTTTT.

The chain couples TRBV9 to TRBJ1-3; 8 bases agree with TRBD1. With V trimmed by 3 bases and J by 2 bases, 4 bases remained unmatched. Germline lookup yields CDR1 SGDLS and CDR2 YYNGEE. The CDR3 has 15 amino acids. As DNA, the CDR3 is TGTGCCAGCAGCGCCCAGGGGGCAGCTGGAAACACCATATATTTT. This encodes CASSAQGAAGNTIYF.

The V gene is TRBV2, the J gene TRBJ1-1, with D unclear. Looked up from germline, CDR1 is SNHLY and CDR2 is FYNNEI. V lost 11 bases and J lost 5, with 15 bases in between. CDR3 length equals 12 residues. In nucleotides, the CDR3 is TGTGCCCGCACCGGGAAGGAGACTGAAGCTTTCTTT. This sequence encodes CARTGKETEAFF.

This chain links TRBV5-1 with TRBJ1-1; no firm D call. The CDR3 runs to 14 residues. V lost 0 bases to trimming and J lost 4 bases, with 10 bases between them. Germline-derived CDR1 and CDR2 are SGHRS and YFSETQ. The CDR3 nucleotides read TGCGCCAGCAGCTTGGGGGGAAGGGCCACTGAAGCTTTCTTT. It is translated as CASSLGGRATEAFF.

Worth noting for this clonotype: This likely comes from a read error, as the CDR3 has no conserved phenylalanine or tryptophan at its end. The DNA is left out, because the CDR3 cannot be placed on it with certainty; the CDR3 is given as TCRdb lists it. V gene TRBV29-1 combines with J gene TRBJ1-2. The CDR3 length equals 15 residues, ends included. Germline loops: CDR1 SQVTM, CDR2 ANQGSEA. The chain's CDR3 is CSVWSGKELTMATQS.

As for this clonotype: One base away lies a much larger clone, so this may be a sequencing read error. The rearrangement joins TRBV7-2 to TRBJ1-1; unclear D gene. The germline V gene encodes CDR1 SGHTA and CDR2 FQGNSA. The V gene lost 1 base and the J gene lost 7 bases, with 10 bases spanning the gap. The CDR3 sequence is 13 residues long. The CDR3 DNA is TGTGCCAGCAGCTTAGTCGGGCACTATGAAGCTTTCTTT. Its protein product is CASSLVGHYEAFF. The whole variable domain, filled in from reference TRBV7-2 and TRBJ1-1, reads GAGVSQSPSNKVTEKGKDVELRCDPISGHTALYWYRQSLGQGLEFLIYFQGNSAPDKSGLPSDRFSAERTGGSVSTLTIQRTQQEDSAVYLCASSLVGHYEAFFGQGTRLTVV.

The table lists this clonotype with many counts. The V and J genes are TRBV10-1 and TRBJ2-7, with TRBD1 identical over 7 bases. After removal of 8 bases from V and 1 base from J, the junction contained 5 bases not matched to a gene. There are 13 residues in the CDR3. CDR1 is WNHNN, CDR2 SYGVQD, per germline (reference sequence). DNA for the CDR3: TGCGCCAGCCCGGACAGGACATCCTACGAGCAGTACTTC. This translates into CASPDRTSYEQYF.

In its sample, this clonotype was seen many times. The rearrangement links TRBV10-3 to TRBJ2-7; 12 bases agree with TRBD1. The CDR3 covers 15 residues. Germline assignment: CDR1 ENHRY and CDR2 SYGVKD. J gave up 6 bases and V 3 bases, and 6 bases lay outside the gene matches. In DNA, the CDR3 is TGTGCCATCAGTGACGTGGGACAGGGGGCTGGCGAGCAGTACTTC. It encodes CAISDVGQGAGEQYF.

Only a few counts were recorded for this clonotype. The chain is built from TRBV9 and TRBJ1-2; a weak D match, TRBD1 (6 bases). The CDR3 sequence is 19 residues long. The germline CDR1 and CDR2 sequences are SGDLS and YYNGEE. V gave up 0 bases and J gave up 2 bases, with 23 bases separating them. The CDR3 DNA reads as TGTGCCAGCAGCGTAGACCCTTCAGCGGATGGGGGCTCGAACTATGGCTACACCTTC. Residues: CASSVDPSADGGSNYGYTF.

Here the CDR3 reads CATSDSTGVWGETQYF. As DNA, the CDR3 is TGTGCCACCAGTGATTCGACAGGGGTCTGGGGAGAGACCCAGTACTTC. The chain uses TRBV24-1 and TRBJ2-5; 8 nucleotides line up with TRBD1. Losses at the gene ends were 2 bases for V and 4 bases for J; bases not matched to a gene: 8. The CDR3 runs 16 residues. Germline V gene lookup returns CDR1 KGHDR and CDR2 SFDVKD.